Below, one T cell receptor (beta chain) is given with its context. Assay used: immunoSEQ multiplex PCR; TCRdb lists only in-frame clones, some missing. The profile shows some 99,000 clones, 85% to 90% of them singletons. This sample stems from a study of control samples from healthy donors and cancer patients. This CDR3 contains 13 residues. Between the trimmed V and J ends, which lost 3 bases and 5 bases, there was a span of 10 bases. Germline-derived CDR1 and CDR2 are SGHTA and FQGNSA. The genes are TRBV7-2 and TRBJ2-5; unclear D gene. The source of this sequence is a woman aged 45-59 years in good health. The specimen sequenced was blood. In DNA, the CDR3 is TGTGCCAGCAGCTTGAGTGGAGTGGAGACCCAGTACTTC. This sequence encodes CASSLSGVETQYF. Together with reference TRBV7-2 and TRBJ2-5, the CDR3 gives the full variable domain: GAGVSQSPSNKVTEKGKDVELRCDPISGHTALYWYRQSLGQGLEFLIYFQGNSAPDKSGLPSDRFSAERTGGSVSTLTIQRTQQEDSAVYLCASSLSGVETQYFGPGTRLLVL.